One and the same sample provided the 21 T cell receptor beta chains below, sequenced in a study of blood T cells in healthy people across ages. Through a sample-barcoded 5' primer and a J-beta primer mix, a second PCR was run for roughly 7 to 11 cycles. TCRdb re-called the 5' RACE reads with MiXCR, one entry per CDR3 protein. The table includes 550,000 to 600,000 distinct CDR3 sequences, 47% detected once. The specimen sequenced was blood. The receptors originated from an older man in good health.

This clonotype was recorded at least ten times. V gene TRBV20-1 combines with J gene TRBJ1-2, with D unclear. V was pared by 6 bases and J by 4 bases, with 15 bases between. Germline CDR1 is DFQATT and CDR2 is SNEGSKA (reference sequence). This CDR3 region has 13 residues. In DNA, the CDR3 is TGCAGTGCCGCGGAAGTAGCATCCTATGGCTACACCTTC. Translated, it gives CSAAEVASYGYTF.

V is TRBV5-1 and J is TRBJ2-1; D is uncertain. V lost 1 base and J 5 bases, leaving 10 bases between the germline ends. This CDR3 is built from 14 residues. Germline lookup yields CDR1 SGHRS and CDR2 YFSETQ. CDR3 sequence: CASSLSEIHNEQFF. The CDR3 DNA follows: TGCGCCAGCAGCTTGTCAGAGATCCACAATGAGCAGTTCTTC.

In its sample, this clonotype was seen many times. This chain links TRBV10-3 with TRBJ2-4; TRBD1 matches 7 bases. There are 14 residues in the CDR3. V dropped 2 bases and J dropped 6; count of bases not matched to a gene: 4. Germline loops: CDR1 ENHRY, CDR2 SYGVKD. The CDR3 DNA follows: TGTGCCATCAGTGAGGGGGGACAGATAAACATTCAGTACTTC. It translates to CAISEGGQINIQYF.

There are a few counts of this clonotype. Given a much more abundant clone one base away, this may be a read error. The chain combines TRBV6-6 with TRBJ2-5; the match to TRBD1 covers 7 bases. CDR3 size: 13 residues. From germline, CDR1 is MNHNY and CDR2 SVGAGI (reference sequence). The V gene end was trimmed by 5 bases and the J gene end by 11 bases; junction bases not matched to a gene: 11. For the CDR3, the DNA is TGTGCCAGCAGTGACCCCGGGACAGCTGAGCAGTACTTC. Its protein product is CASSDPGTAEQYF.

This chain links TRBV5-1 with TRBJ1-4; a possible D gene is TRBD1 (5 bases). Germline V gene lookup returns CDR1 SGHRS and CDR2 YFSETQ. CDR3 length equals 14 residues. Trimming shortened V by 3 bases and J by 8 bases, and 14 bases separated the two germline ends. The CDR3 loop reads CASSSGTAKEKLFF. CDR3 DNA sequence: TGCGCCAGCAGCTCCGGGACTGCGAAGGAAAAACTGTTTTTT.

This clonotype was detected only once. The V gene is TRBV18, the J gene TRBJ2-7; D uncertain. The V end lost 2 bases, the J end lost 3 bases, and 11 bases lay between the germline ends. Germline V gene sequence: CDR1 KGHSH, CDR2 LQKENI. This CDR3 contains 14 residues. The CDR3 loop reads CASSPDLLNYEQYF. In DNA form, the CDR3 reads TGTGCCAGCTCACCAGACCTTTTAAACTACGAGCAGTACTTC.

This clonotype was detected only once. The V call is TRBV2, the J call TRBJ1-1, with no clear D. Germline V gene lookup returns CDR1 SNHLY and CDR2 FYNNEI. V lost 7 bases and J 5 bases, leaving 17 bases between the germline ends. The CDR3 extends over 14 amino acids. CDR3: CASILGPAGTEAFF. As DNA, the CDR3 is TGTGCCAGCATCCTAGGACCGGCGGGAACTGAAGCTTTCTTT. Drawing the rest from reference TRBV2 and TRBJ1-1, the complete variable domain is EPEVTQTPSHQVTQMGQEVILRCVPISNHLYFYWYRQILGQKVEFLVSFYNNEISEKSEIFDDQFSVERPDGSNFTLKIRSTKLEDSAMYFCASILGPAGTEAFFGQGTRLTVV.

Only a few counts were recorded for this clonotype. The chain is built from TRBV27 and TRBJ2-7, with 8 bases lining up with TRBD2. V shed 5 bases, J shed 6 bases, and the junction held 12 bases outside the gene matches. The CDR3 contains 15 residues. CDR1 is MNHEY and CDR2 is SMNVEV in the germline V gene (reference sequence). CDR3 protein: CASSPATGTSREQYF. The DNA of the CDR3 is TGTGCCAGCAGTCCCGCCACCGGGACTAGTCGCGAGCAGTACTTC.

This chain joins TRBV12-3 or TRBV12-4 and TRBJ2-1; D unresolved. The V gene lost 3 bases and the J gene lost 5 bases, with 8 bases spanning the gap. The CDR3 covers 13 residues. DNA for the CDR3: TGTGCCAGCAGTTTTTTCGTCCACAATGAGCAGTTCTTC. Translated: CASSFFVHNEQFF.

On this clonotype: At one end the junction does not follow the germline gene, possibly because of a read error. For the CDR3, the DNA is TGTGCCAGACAAGCGGGGCTAGCGGGAGTAGGCCGGTCCTACAAGCAGTACTTC. The encoded protein is CARQAGLAGVGRSYKQYF. The chain recombines TRBV6-4 with TRBJ2-7, with 10 bases lining up with TRBD2. From germline, CDR1 is MRHNA and CDR2 SNTAGT. This CDR3 contains 18 residues.

This clonotype was seen a few times. The chain has TRBV28 and TRBJ2-1, with 9 bases fitting TRBD2. Unmatched junction bases numbered 17, after V lost 5 bases and J lost 9 bases. The germline V gene has CDR1 MDHEN and CDR2 SYDVKM. The CDR3 runs 17 residues. The CDR3 sequence: CASSPSAAGGRRSEQFF. CDR3 coding DNA: TGTGCCAGCAGTCCCTCGGCGGCGGGAGGGCGTCGGAGTGAGCAGTTCTTC.

The CDR3 reads CASSFSDSIYGYTF. For the CDR3, the DNA is TGCGCCAGCAGCTTTTCCGACAGTATCTATGGCTACACCTTC. V and J are TRBV5-1 and TRBJ1-2, with a possible D match to TRBD1 (5 bases). The germline CDR1 and CDR2 sequences are SGHRS and YFSETQ. The V and J ends lost 2 bases and 4 bases respectively, with 12 bases between them. The CDR3 covers 14 residues. The full variable domain, rest sourced from reference TRBV5-1 and TRBJ1-2, is KAGVTQTPRYLIKTRGQQVTLSCSPISGHRSVSWYQQTPGQGLQFLFEYFSETQRNKGNFPGRFSGRQFSNSRSEMNVSTLELGDSALYLCASSFSDSIYGYTFGSGTRLTVV.

The chain joins TRBV20-1 to TRBJ2-1, with 7 bases lining up with TRBD2. Unmatched junction bases numbered 9, after V lost 3 bases and J lost 13 bases. CDR1 DFQATT and CDR2 SNEGSKA come from the germline V gene (reference sequence). The CDR3 loop spans 12 amino acids. CDR3 loop: CSARMGRGDQFF. The CDR3 nucleotides read TGCAGTGCTAGGATGGGTCGGGGGGACCAGTTCTTC.

The J gene is TRBJ1-2, the V gene TRBV29-1; 7 bases agree with TRBD1. Trimming cost V 7 bases and J 6 bases; bases outside gene matches: 8. Germline V gene sequence: CDR1 SQVTM, CDR2 ANQGSEA. This CDR3 region has 12 residues. DNA for the CDR3: TGCAGCGGGATGACAGGGACAGATGGCTACACCTTC. Amino acids: CSGMTGTDGYTF.

A note on this clonotype: A read error may explain this, as a much larger clone is one base away. V is TRBV6-6 and J is TRBJ2-1, with 7 bases fitting TRBD2. The CDR3 has 16 amino acids. Germline assignment: CDR1 MNHNY and CDR2 SVGAGI (reference sequence). V shed 7 bases, J shed 0 bases, and the junction held 9 bases outside the gene matches. For the CDR3, the DNA is TGTGCCAGCACCTTACTAGCGTGGAGCTCCTACAATGAGCAGTTCTTC. Translation: CASTLLAWSSYNEQFF.

The V and J genes are TRBV10-2 and TRBJ2-3, with 7 bases matching TRBD2. The ends lost 6 bases at V and 1 base at J; junction bases unmatched: 4. The CDR3 loop spans 14 amino acids. Germline CDR1 reads WSHSY; CDR2 reads SAAADI. The CDR3, as DNA: TGCGCCAGCAGCACTAGCGCCCGCACAGATACGCAGTATTTT. Its protein is CASSTSARTDTQYF.

The chain links TRBV6-5 to TRBJ2-2; D not resolved. Germline V gene sequence: CDR1 MNHEY, CDR2 SVGAGI. CDR3 length equals 15 residues. Deletions cut 8 bases from V and 0 bases from J, with 13 bases between. Here the CDR3 reads CASSTPQTNTGELFF. The CDR3, as DNA: TGTGCCAGCTCTACACCACAGACGAACACCGGGGAGCTGTTTTTT.

The chain recombines TRBV20-1 with TRBJ2-7; 9 bases map to TRBD2. This CDR3 has 18 amino acids. Trimming removed 8 bases from V and 0 bases from J; junction bases left unmatched: 20. In germline, CDR1 is DFQATT, CDR2 SNEGSKA (reference sequence). This CDR3 reads CSLLRTAGGPISSYEQYF. The CDR3 bases are TGCAGTCTCTTAAGAACGGCGGGAGGGCCGATAAGCTCCTACGAGCAGTACTTC.

The chain has TRBV30 and TRBJ2-3; the D is unclear. The ends were cut back, 1 base at V and 1 base at J, with 15 bases in the middle. CDR1 and CDR2 from the germline V gene are GTSNPN and SVGIG (reference sequence). The CDR3 totals 16 residues. CDR3 DNA sequence: TGTGCCTGGAGTGGTGTTACCACAACCGGCACAGATACGCAGTATTTT. The encoded protein is CAWSGVTTTGTDTQYF.

V usage is TRBV19 and J usage is TRBJ2-1; no firm D call. From germline, CDR1 is LNHDA and CDR2 SQIVND (reference sequence). The CDR3 has 14 residues. The V end lost 4 bases, the J end lost 4 bases, and 11 bases lay between the germline ends. CDR3 sequence: CASSTPRLYNEQFF. The CDR3 nucleotides read TGTGCCAGTAGTACCCCTCGGCTTTACAATGAGCAGTTCTTC.

This clonotype was counted between two and nine times. The genes are TRBV29-1 and TRBJ2-1; TRBD2 aligns across 8 bases. Looked up from germline, CDR1 is SQVTM and CDR2 is ANQGSEA. There are 14 residues in the CDR3. With 4 bases clipped from V and 5 bases from J, the junction kept 7 bases outside the gene matches. The CDR3 spells CSVGSRAGDNEQFF. CDR3 DNA: TGCAGCGTTGGATCCCGAGCGGGAGACAATGAGCAGTTCTTC.